The 9 T cell receptor beta chains below come from one sample, sequenced in a study of shared clonotypes between healthy human individuals. Naive CD8 populations comprised CD45RO-negative cells positively selected for CCR7, excluding terminally differentiated effector memory CD45RA+ cells. TCRdb keeps only in-frame clones here, not all; method: immunoSEQ multiplex PCR. The sample consists of under 2,000,000 clones, roughly 94% of them appearing once. Material for sequencing was naive CD8+ T cells sorted from blood. Receptors were obtained from a man between 18 and 35 years old in good health.

V gene TRBV11-2 combines with J gene TRBJ2-3, with 8 bases matching TRBD2. Germline V gives CDR1 SGHAT, CDR2 FQNNGV. The CDR3 has 15 residues. J gave up 2 bases and V 3 bases, and 4 bases lay outside the gene matches. The CDR3 is CASSFGRGDTDTQYF. For the CDR3, the DNA is TGTGCCAGCAGCTTTGGGCGGGGGGACACAGATACGCAGTATTTT.

This chain links TRBV4-1 with TRBJ1-5; the D is unclear. The V gene's germline CDR1 is MGHRA and CDR2 YSYEKL. The CDR3 loop spans 15 amino acids. V was clipped by 5 bases and J by 4 bases, with 15 bases between them. The CDR3 region is CASSVRAGGNQPQHF. The CDR3 bases are TGCGCCAGCAGCGTGCGGGCAGGAGGGAATCAGCCCCAGCATTTT.

This chain uses TRBV5-4 with TRBJ1-2; D may be TRBD1 (6 bases). The CDR3 length is 15 residues. Germline values: CDR1 SGHNT, CDR2 YYREEE (reference sequence). The ends were cut back, 0 bases at V and 4 bases at J, with 13 bases in the middle. Here the CDR3 reads CASSLEMGASYGYTF. DNA of the CDR3: TGTGCCAGCAGCTTGGAAATGGGGGCGAGCTATGGCTACACCTTC. The variable domain in full, with the rest retrieved from reference TRBV5-4 and TRBJ1-2, is ETGVTQSPTHLIKTRGQQVTLRCSSQSGHNTVSWYQQALGQGPQFIFQYYREEENGRGNFPPRFSGLQFPNYSSELNVNALELDDSALYLCASSLEMGASYGYTFGSGTRLTVV.

This sequence joins TRBV30 and TRBJ2-3, with TRBD2 as a possible D gene (6 bases). V gave up 4 bases and J gave up 2 bases, with 13 bases separating them. Germline V CDR1 and CDR2: GTSNPN, SVGIG (reference sequence). CDR3 length: 14 residues. The CDR3, as DNA: TGTGCCTGGAACTTAGCGGTCTACACAGATACGCAGTATTTT. This codes for CAWNLAVYTDTQYF.

The rearrangement links TRBV7-9 to TRBJ2-1; 7 bases are shared with TRBD2. There are 16 residues in the CDR3. Germline trimming cut 3 bases from V and 0 bases from J; bases unmatched to any gene: 5. Germline assignment: CDR1 SEHNR and CDR2 FQNEAQ (reference sequence). The CDR3 loop reads CASSLDWGGSYNEQFF. The CDR3, as DNA: TGTGCCAGCAGCTTGGATTGGGGGGGCTCCTACAATGAGCAGTTCTTC.

The CDR3 spells CASSFSGTGVDEQFF. The CDR3 region has the DNA TGTGCCAGCAGCTTTTCCGGGACAGGGGTCGATGAGCAGTTCTTC. This chain connects TRBV9 to TRBJ2-1; TRBD1 matches 10 bases. Germline lookup yields CDR1 SGDLS and CDR2 YYNGEE. With V trimmed by 4 bases and J by 8 bases, 9 bases remained unmatched. This CDR3 has 15 residues.

The gene calls are TRBV7-8 and TRBJ2-2; D is ambiguous. The CDR3 runs to 16 residues. Between the trimmed V and J ends, which lost 3 bases and 1 base, there was a span of 12 bases. CDR1 and CDR2 (germline): SGHVS, FQNEAQ. CDR3 protein: CASSLYLAGNTGELFF. For the CDR3, the DNA is TGTGCCAGCAGCTTGTATCTGGCAGGGAACACCGGGGAGCTGTTTTTT.

The V and J genes are TRBV5-1 and TRBJ2-7; D not resolved. Germline assignment: CDR1 SGHRS and CDR2 YFSETQ. This CDR3 has 15 amino acids. V was shortened by 4 bases and J by 2 bases, with 16 bases between the two germline ends. The CDR3 is CASSPAQNPTYEQYF. CDR3 sequence (DNA): TGCGCCAGCAGCCCCGCACAGAACCCCACCTACGAGCAGTACTTC.

This chain connects TRBV13 to TRBJ2-3; 13 bases map to TRBD2. J was trimmed by 2 bases and V by 4 bases; bases with no gene match: 9. Germline V CDR1 and CDR2: PRHDT, FYEKMQ (reference sequence). This CDR3 region has 18 residues. The CDR3 DNA reads as TGTGCCAGCAGCTCTTCCCTCGGGACTAGCGGGGCCACAGATACGCAGTATTTT. Protein product: CASSSSLGTSGATDTQYF.